These 9 T cell receptor beta chains came from one sample sequenced in a study of cytomegalovirus exposure and HLA in healthy donors (TCRdb year 2017). Library preparation used the immunoSEQ multiplex PCR assay. For the multiplex PCR, a mixture combining 60 forward primers for TCR Vbeta segments and 13 reverse primers for TCR Jbeta segments was used. TCRdb carries this immuneACCESS record with in-frame sequences only. Its versions omit some clonotypes, under half of them owing to an unresolved V gene in the studies checked, with the rest unexplained. This sample has roughly 120,000 clones in its table, and around 80% of those were observed once. The top ten constitute 5% to 5.5% of the sample. The sample comprised PBMCs. The receptors here all came from a man aged 25 to 40 in good health and CMV-seronegative.

This clone has just one count. The chain joins TRBV21-1 to TRBJ2-7; the table's D call, TRBD1, was not checked against the DNA. TRBV21-1 is a pseudogene segment. CDR3 size: 11 residues. The CDR3 nucleotides are TGTGCCAGCAGCACCCGGGACAGGTCAAGAGTG. It specifies CASSTRDRSRV.

This clone occurred a few times. The rearrangement links TRBV19 to TRBJ1-2; 8 bases fit TRBD1. This CDR3 spans 14 amino acids. The V gene end was trimmed by 3 bases and the J gene end by 3 bases; junction bases not matched to a gene: 3. Germline assignment: CDR1 LNHDA and CDR2 SQIVND (reference sequence). CDR3: CASSMGQEYYGYTF. The CDR3 nucleotides read TGTGCCAGTAGTATGGGACAGGAATACTATGGCTACACCTTC.

This chain links TRBV7-9 with TRBJ2-7; a weak D match, TRBD1 (5 bases). The V and J ends lost 2 bases and 4 bases respectively, with 18 bases between them. The CDR3 totals 16 residues. Germline V gene data show CDR1 as SEHNR and CDR2 as FQNEAQ (reference sequence). CDR3 sequence: CASSLWKPQGSYEQYF. The CDR3, as DNA: TGTGCCAGCAGCTTATGGAAACCTCAGGGTTCATACGAGCAGTACTTC.

The rearrangement joins TRBV7-9 to TRBJ2-5; D unresolved. CDR1 SEHNR and CDR2 FQNEAQ come from the germline V gene (reference sequence). V lost 3 bases and J lost 5, with 10 bases in between. The CDR3 totals 13 residues. The CDR3 loop reads CASSLRFVETQYF. CDR3 DNA sequence: TGTGCCAGCAGCTTGCGGTTTGTTGAGACCCAGTACTTC.

The genes are TRBV2 and TRBJ1-5; a weak D match, TRBD1 (5 bases). The CDR3 loop spans 14 amino acids. The ends were cut back, 6 bases at V and 2 bases at J, with 11 bases in the middle. Per germline, CDR1 SNHLY and CDR2 FYNNEI. The DNA of the CDR3 is TGTGCCAGCAGGTCAACAGGCGGCAATCAGCCCCAGCATTTT. This encodes CASRSTGGNQPQHF.

In its sample, this clone was seen a few times. This CDR3 reads CSATWRETQYF. CDR3 coding DNA: TGCAGTGCTACGTGGAGGGAGACGCAGTATTTT. This chain connects TRBV20-1 to TRBJ2-3; the D gene is possibly TRBD2 (6 bases). Trimming cost V 4 bases and J 9 bases, with 11 bases left between them. The length of the CDR3 is 11 residues. CDR1 and CDR2 from the germline V gene are DFQATT and SNEGSKA (reference sequence).

The gene calls are TRBV27 and TRBJ1-1, with D possibly TRBD1 on 6 matching bases. The germline gives CDR1 MNHEY, CDR2 SMNVEV (reference sequence). V dropped 6 bases and J dropped 9 bases, with 11 bases sitting between them. This CDR3 region has 11 residues. DNA of the CDR3: TGTGCCAGCAGAACGACAGGAAAAGCTTTCTTT. Amino acids: CASRTTGKAFF.

The rearrangement joins TRBV27 to TRBJ2-7, with 7 bases lining up with TRBD1. Germline V CDR1 and CDR2: MNHEY, SMNVEV (reference sequence). The CDR3 extends over 12 amino acids. V was clipped by 10 bases and J by 2 bases; unmatched bases: 5. The CDR3 DNA is TGTGCCACCAAAACAGGGGCCTACGAGCAGTACTTC. Encoded protein: CATKTGAYEQYF.

The chain has TRBV5-1 and TRBJ2-7, with 9 nucleotides matching TRBD1. The CDR3 length is 14 residues. In germline, CDR1 is SGHRS, CDR2 YFSETQ. Trimming removed 3 bases from V and 2 bases from J; junction bases left unmatched: 3. The CDR3 region has the DNA TGCGCCAGCAGCTCCGGGACAGGGACCTACGAGCAGTACTTC. As protein: CASSSGTGTYEQYF.